The rows below give T cell receptor beta chains drawn from one sample of a study of blood T cell repertoires in COVID-19. TCRdb keeps only in-frame clones here, not all; method: immunoSEQ multiplex PCR. The sample holds about 200,000 clones; around 84% are singletons and the top ten take approximately 13%. The sequenced material came from peripheral blood. These receptors were collected from a human donor in a cohort sampled during active COVID-19. Both conserved end residues are part of each CDR3. A D gene is named only where the DNA matches it firmly. Some rows mark clone size as missing; the rest say once, few, many or name a class of expanded clone.

CDR3	DNA	V	J	D	size
CASSPPVRLSHEQFF	TGTGCCAGCTCACCACCCGTTAGACTTTCTCACGAGCAGTTCTTC	TRBV18	TRBJ2-1	.	.
CAWGVGQGAYNEQFF	TGTGCCTGGGGGGTGGGACAGGGGGCCTACAATGAGCAGTTCTTC	TRBV30	TRBJ2-1	TRBD1	.
CASSVGGTSGRTTDTQYF	TGTGCCAGCAGCGTAGGGGGGACTAGCGGGAGGACGACAGATACGCAGTATTTT	TRBV9	TRBJ2-3	TRBD2	.
CAWSVRGRALKTQYF	TGTGCCTGGAGTGTACGTGGGAGGGCCTTAAAGACCCAGTACTTC	TRBV30	TRBJ2-5	TRBD2	.
CASSEKSDYGYTF	TGCGCCAGCAGTGAGAAGTCGGACTATGGCTACACCTTC	TRBV10-2	TRBJ1-2	.	few
CASSLASPNEQFF	TGTGCCAGCAGTTTAGCTAGCCCCAATGAGCAGTTCTTC	TRBV28	TRBJ2-1	.	.
CASSPPVRYNEQFF	TGTGCCAGCTCACCACCGGTTCGGTACAATGAGCAGTTCTTC	TRBV18	TRBJ2-1	.	once
CSVEDARGSSYNEQFF	TGCAGCGTTGAAGATGCGCGGGGTAGCTCCTACAATGAGCAGTTCTTC	TRBV29-1	TRBJ2-1	.	.
CASSYTGQGTEAFF	TGTGCCAGCAGTTACACCGGACAGGGGACTGAAGCTTTCTTT	TRBV6-5	TRBJ1-1	TRBD1	.
CASSPDRIGYGYTF	TGTGCCAGCTCACCCGACAGGATCGGCTATGGCTACACCTTC	TRBV18	TRBJ1-2	.	.
CASSETGTGGFTEAFF	TGTGCCAGCAGCGAGACCGGGACAGGGGGTTTCACTGAAGCTTTCTTT	TRBV9	TRBJ1-1	TRBD1	.
CASSLVQGSADTQYF	TGCGCCAGCAGCTTGGTTCAGGGTTCAGCAGATACGCAGTATTTT	TRBV5-1	TRBJ2-3	.	.
CASSLLEGAGNEQFF	TGCGCCAGCAGCTTGTTGGAGGGGGCCGGCAATGAGCAGTTCTTC	TRBV5-1	TRBJ2-1	.	once
CASSIGGSLYQPQHF	TGTGCCAGTAGTATTGGGGGGTCTCTCTATCAGCCCCAGCATTTT	TRBV19	TRBJ1-5	.	.
CASSQGRQGRSYEQYF	TGCGCCAGCAGCCAAGGTCGTCAGGGGCGATCCTACGAGCAGTACTTC	TRBV4-1	TRBJ2-7	.	.
CASSGGGGVRRDEQYF	TGTGCCAGCAGTGGCGGAGGAGGGGTTAGAAGAGACGAGCAGTACTTC	TRBV28	TRBJ2-7	.	.
CASSPRRQPNTGELFF	TGTGCCAGCTCACCACGGCGGCAACCGAACACCGGGGAGCTGTTTTTT	TRBV18	TRBJ2-2	.	once
CASSDLDRVAGANVLTF	TGTGCCAGCAGTGATTTGGACAGGGTGGCTGGGGCCAACGTCCTGACTTTC	TRBV2	TRBJ2-6	TRBD1	.
CASSVFGWEQFF	TGTGCCAGCAGTGTTTTCGGGTGGGAGCAGTTCTTC	TRBV2	TRBJ2-1	.	.
CASSLMYPGTGSYEQYF	TGTGCCAGCAGTTTAATGTACCCCGGGACAGGCTCCTACGAGCAGTACTTC	TRBV28	TRBJ2-7	TRBD1	.
CASSLGQGWTEAFF	TGCGCCAGCAGCTTGGGACAGGGGTGGACTGAAGCTTTCTTT	TRBV5-1	TRBJ1-1	TRBD1	.
CASSFAIAGGPGEQYF	TGTGCCAGCAGCTTCGCGATAGCGGGAGGGCCCGGCGAGCAGTACTTC	TRBV5-4	TRBJ2-7	TRBD2	.
CASSSPGTGATNEKLFF	TGTGCCAGCAGCAGTCCCGGGACAGGGGCTACTAATGAAAAACTGTTTTTT	TRBV5-6	TRBJ1-4	TRBD1	.
CASSQDLRYEQYF	TGTGCCAGCAGCCAAGATCTTCGTTACGAGCAGTACTTC	TRBV4-2	TRBJ2-7	.	.
CASSLDRGYYEQYF	TGTGCCAGCAGCTTGGACAGGGGGTACTACGAGCAGTACTTC	TRBV7-8	TRBJ2-7	TRBD1	few
CSVVARGLYNEQFF	TGCAGCGTTGTCGCCAGGGGGCTTTACAATGAGCAGTTCTTC	TRBV29-1	TRBJ2-1	TRBD1	.
CASSTSRATDTQYF	TGTGCCAGCAGTACTAGCCGAGCCACAGATACGCAGTATTTT	TRBV6-2/TRBV6-3	TRBJ2-3	.	many
CAWSSLQGSGGYTF	TGTGCCTGGAGCTCCCTACAGGGCTCGGGGGGCTACACCTTC	TRBV30	TRBJ1-2	.	.
CASSLGTDNYGYTF	TGTGCCAGCAGCCTGGGGACAGATAACTATGGCTACACCTTC	TRBV16	TRBJ1-2	TRBD1	.
CASSIEGTASYEQYF	TGTGCCAGCAGCATAGAAGGGACAGCGAGCTACGAGCAGTACTTC	TRBV11-2	TRBJ2-7	TRBD1	.